The T cell receptor (beta chain) under discussion was sequenced for a study of blood T cell repertoires in COVID-19. Whole-study context: Donors in the United States, Italy and Spain gave samples during acute or convalescent COVID-19.

Recruitment covered about two dozen US areas and drew participants whose ages spanned about 18 to 100 years. In the original workflow: Researchers report that nucleated cell counts were estimated from reference gene primer amplification. Profiling relied on immunoSEQ multiplex PCR, and the TCRdb table lists in-frame clones only, not all of them. V, J and clone size are taken as reported in that table, and D and trimming were inferred from the DNA itself. The table lists roughly 140,000 clones, over 75% of them singletons. Sequencing was carried out using PBMCs or T cells enriched from blood (not recorded which). The sequence derives from a woman in her twenties or thirties with acute COVID-19.

The CDR3 coding sequence is TGTGCCAGCAGCTTAGGGACGTCAGGGGGACTGAACTATGGCTACACCTTC. Translating it yields CASSLGTSGGLNYGYTF. The chain uses TRBV7-9 and TRBJ1-2; 7 bases fit TRBD1. The CDR3 spans 17 residues. Trimming cost V 1 base and J 2 bases; bases outside gene matches: 10. Germline V gene lookup returns CDR1 SEHNR and CDR2 FQNEAQ (reference sequence).